This TCR beta chain emerged from a study of T cell responses to AZD1222 COVID-19 vaccine. Findings of the study overall: Donors were mostly white British, more females; clonal diversity possibly underestimated. Spike was spanned by vaccine-associated CD4 TCRs, with dominance at 160-218 and 743-854. Seropositive AZD1222 recipients at baseline numbered only 5 or 6. Reportedly, nearly half the spike-specific TCRs target unmutated variant regions.

This clone appeared once. Its matching antigen is unknown. Assay used: immunoSEQ multiplex PCR; TCRdb lists only in-frame clones, some missing. The table includes over 80,000 clones, approximately 90% detected once. The receptor comes from an adult who received the AZD1222 COVID-19 vaccine. Material: peripheral blood, obtained 28 days after the second AZD1222 dose.

The CDR3: CATSRDGGALAEQFF. CDR3 nucleotide sequence: TGTGCCACCAGCAGAGATGGGGGGGCACTAGCAGAGCAGTTCTTC. The rearrangement uses TRBV15 and TRBJ2-1; possible D gene TRBD2, 7 bases. Germline CDR1 reads LNHNV; CDR2 reads YYDKDF (reference sequence). The CDR3 length is 15 residues. V lost 0 bases and J lost 10, with 16 bases in between.